The sequence of this T cell receptor (beta chain) was determined in a study of patients and donors after allogeneic stem cell transplantation. TCRdb redid the calling of the RT-PCR reads with MiXCR, one entry per CDR3 protein. The sample gives some 960,000 distinct CDR3 sequences, roughly 18% of which show up once; under 6.5% is in the top ten. This clonotype turned up a few times. The CDR3 spans 16 residues. Germline CDR1 is DFQATT and CDR2 is SNEGSKA (reference sequence). The ends were cut back, 1 base at V and 0 bases at J, with 13 bases in the middle. The receptor comes from a human donor who was either an allogeneic HSCT recipient or a stem cell or donor lymphocyte infusion donor (not recorded which). It is not recorded whose cells these are; they may come from a transplant donor. Sequenced material: blood, either unsorted or a sorted T cell fraction (not recorded which). The J gene is TRBJ2-4, the V gene TRBV20-1; tentatively, D is TRBD2 (6 bases). The CDR3 DNA sequence: TGCAGTGCTAGAGGGGACTTCCAACTAGCCAAAAACATTCAGTACTTC. It specifies CSARGDFQLAKNIQYF.